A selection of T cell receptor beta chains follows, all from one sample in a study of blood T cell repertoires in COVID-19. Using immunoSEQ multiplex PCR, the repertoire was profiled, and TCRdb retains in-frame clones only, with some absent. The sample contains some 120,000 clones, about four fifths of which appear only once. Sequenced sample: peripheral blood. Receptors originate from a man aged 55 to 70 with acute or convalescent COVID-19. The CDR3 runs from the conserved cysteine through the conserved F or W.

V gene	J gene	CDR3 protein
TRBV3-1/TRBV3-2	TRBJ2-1	CASSHTGTGGYNEQFF
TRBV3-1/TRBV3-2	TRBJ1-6	CASSLLGGADSPLHF
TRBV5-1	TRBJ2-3	CASSQRYITDTQYF
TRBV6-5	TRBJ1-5	CASRKGHREDQPQHF
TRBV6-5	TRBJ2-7	CASKRGTGGYEQYF
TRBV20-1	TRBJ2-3	CSASPPSGRGDTQYF
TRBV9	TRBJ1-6	CASSENGRGIYSPLHF
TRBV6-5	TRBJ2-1	CASSRTGTSINEQFF
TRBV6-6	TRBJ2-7	CASQGGLAGGYEQYF
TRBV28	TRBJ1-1	CASRLGNTEAFF
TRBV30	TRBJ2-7	CAWSVRRDFFYEQYF
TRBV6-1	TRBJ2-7	CASSEALGSGRAHEQYF
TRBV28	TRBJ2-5	CASTGQETQYF
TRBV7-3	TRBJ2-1	CASSLNGGGSYNEQFF
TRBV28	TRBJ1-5	CASSRPSAAMFNQPQHF
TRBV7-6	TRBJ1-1	CASSWTANTEAFF
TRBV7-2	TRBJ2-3	CASSSGLAGGGRDTQYF
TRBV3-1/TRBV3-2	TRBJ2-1	CASSREDNNYNEQFF
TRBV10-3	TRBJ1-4	CAISEHRDRGPQANEKLFF
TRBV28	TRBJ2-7	CASINGGPLGEQYF
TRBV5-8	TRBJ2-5	CASTLPGETQYF
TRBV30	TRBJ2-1	CAWSRTSGPYNEQFF
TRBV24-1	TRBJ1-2	CATSDFSVNYGYTF
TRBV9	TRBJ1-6	CASSAEVGALPSPLHF
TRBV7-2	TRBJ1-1	CASSLFGGKMMNTEAFF
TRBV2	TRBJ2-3	CASTRAGSTDTQYF
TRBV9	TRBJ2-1	CASSVKAGGIYNEQFF
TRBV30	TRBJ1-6	CAWSGGGDSPLHF
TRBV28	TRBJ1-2	CASSLYAGTNYGYTF
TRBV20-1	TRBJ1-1	CSASPGSPFMNTEAFF
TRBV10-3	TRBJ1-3	CAISEGGRLNTIYF
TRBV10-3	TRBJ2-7	CAISGLAGDIHEQYF
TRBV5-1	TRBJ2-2	CASRPDSTINTGELFF